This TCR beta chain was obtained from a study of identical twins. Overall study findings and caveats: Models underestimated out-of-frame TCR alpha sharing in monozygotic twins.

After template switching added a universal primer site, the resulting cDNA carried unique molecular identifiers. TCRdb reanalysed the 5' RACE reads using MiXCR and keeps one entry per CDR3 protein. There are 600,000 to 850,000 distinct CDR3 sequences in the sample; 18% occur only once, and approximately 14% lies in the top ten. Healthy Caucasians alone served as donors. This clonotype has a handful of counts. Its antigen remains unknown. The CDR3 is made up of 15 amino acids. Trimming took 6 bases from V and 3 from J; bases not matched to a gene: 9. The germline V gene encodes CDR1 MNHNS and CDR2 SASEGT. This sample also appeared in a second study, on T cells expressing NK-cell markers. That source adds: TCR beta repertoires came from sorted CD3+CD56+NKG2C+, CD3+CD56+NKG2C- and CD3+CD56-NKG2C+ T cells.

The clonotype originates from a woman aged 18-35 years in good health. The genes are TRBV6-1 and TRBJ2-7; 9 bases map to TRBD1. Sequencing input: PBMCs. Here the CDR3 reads CASRSVGTGIYEQYF. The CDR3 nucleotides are TGTGCCAGCAGGTCGGTGGGGACAGGGATCTACGAGCAGTACTTC.